This T cell receptor beta chain was sequenced in a study of shared clonotypes between healthy human individuals. The repertoire was sequenced with immunoSEQ multiplex PCR; TCRdb's copy has only in-frame clones and lacks some. The sample records 300,000 to 400,000 clones, 73% being singletons. Germline V lookup: CDR1 SGHKS, CDR2 YYEKEE (reference sequence). CDR3 length equals 14 residues. The V gene lost 0 bases and the J gene lost 5 bases, with 11 bases spanning the gap. This clonotype was obtained from a man aged 30 to 45 in good health. Sequencing used memory CD4+ T cells sorted from blood. Documented subset: CD45RA-negative fraction. The chain uses TRBV5-5 and TRBJ1-2; perhaps TRBD1 as D (6 bases). CDR3 nucleotides: TGTGCCAGCAGCTTGGGGACAGTACCGTATGGCTACACCTTC. This codes for CASSLGTVPYGYTF.